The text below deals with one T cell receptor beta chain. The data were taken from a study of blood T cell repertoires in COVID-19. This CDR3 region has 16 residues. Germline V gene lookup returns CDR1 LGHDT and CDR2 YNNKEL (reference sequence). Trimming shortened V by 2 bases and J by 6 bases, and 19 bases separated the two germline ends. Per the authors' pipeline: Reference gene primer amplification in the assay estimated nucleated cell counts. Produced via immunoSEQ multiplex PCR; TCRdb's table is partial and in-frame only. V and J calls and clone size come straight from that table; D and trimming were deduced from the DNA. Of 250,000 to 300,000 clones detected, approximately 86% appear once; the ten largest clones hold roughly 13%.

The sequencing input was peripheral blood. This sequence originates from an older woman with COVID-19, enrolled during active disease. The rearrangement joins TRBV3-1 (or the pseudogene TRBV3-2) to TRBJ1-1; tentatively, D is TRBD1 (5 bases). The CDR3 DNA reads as TGTGCCAGCAGCCAACCTGGGGGGGGAGGAGGCGCTGAAGCTTTCTTT. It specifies CASSQPGGGGGAEAFF.